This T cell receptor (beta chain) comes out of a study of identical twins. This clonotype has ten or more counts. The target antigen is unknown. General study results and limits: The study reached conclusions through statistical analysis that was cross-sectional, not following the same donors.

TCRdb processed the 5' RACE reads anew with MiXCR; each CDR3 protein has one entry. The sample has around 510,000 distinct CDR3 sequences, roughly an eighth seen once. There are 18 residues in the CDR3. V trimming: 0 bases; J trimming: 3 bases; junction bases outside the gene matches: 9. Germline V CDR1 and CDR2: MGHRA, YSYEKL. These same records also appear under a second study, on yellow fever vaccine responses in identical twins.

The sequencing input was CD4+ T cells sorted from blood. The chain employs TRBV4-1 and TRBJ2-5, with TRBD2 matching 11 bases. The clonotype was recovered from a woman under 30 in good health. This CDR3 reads CASSQDPLAGGQEETQYF. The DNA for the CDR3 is TGCGCCAGCAGCCAAGATCCCTTAGCGGGAGGGCAGGAAGAGACCCAGTACTTC.